This record looks at one T cell receptor beta chain sequence and its context. Assay: immunoSEQ multiplex PCR; the TCRdb copy retains only in-frame clones and omits some. The repertoire holds a few hundred thousand clones, with around nine tenths as singletons. This sample is part of a study of blood T cell repertoires in COVID-19. The length of the CDR3 is 16 residues. The V gene's germline CDR1 is LGHNA and CDR2 YSLEER. Losses at the gene ends were 6 bases for V and 4 bases for J; bases not matched to a gene: 10. The J gene is TRBJ2-1, the V gene TRBV4-3, with TRBD2 matching over 9 bases. Sequenced sample: peripheral blood. The TCR comes from a woman in her seventies with active or convalescent COVID-19. For the CDR3, the DNA is TGCGCCAGCAGTCGGCGGGCGGGGGGGCCGTACAATGAGCAGTTCTTC. This codes for CASSRRAGGPYNEQFF.